This T cell receptor (beta chain) is from a study of shared clonotypes between healthy human individuals. The CDR3 covers 14 residues. Germline V CDR1 and CDR2: SGDLS, YYNGEE. The ends were cut back, 1 base at V and 0 bases at J, with 8 bases in the middle. Clones were read by immunoSEQ multiplex PCR, and TCRdb kept only the in-frame ones, dropping some. The sample holds over a million clones, approximately 97% seen once. This sequence originates from a man aged 30 to 45 in good health. Material: naive CD4+ T cells sorted from blood. Indicated subset: CD45RA+ positively selected. V is TRBV9 and J is TRBJ2-7; no reliable D call. The CDR3 is CASSVQALSYEQYF. CDR3 coding DNA: TGTGCCAGCAGCGTACAGGCGCTCTCCTACGAGCAGTACTTC. Full variable domain (rest looked up from reference TRBV9 and TRBJ2-7): DSGVTQTPKHLITATGQRVTLRCSPRSGDLSVYWYQQSLDQGLQFLIQYYNGEERAKGNILERFSAQQFPDLHSELNLSSLELGDSALYFCASSVQALSYEQYFGPGTRLTVT.